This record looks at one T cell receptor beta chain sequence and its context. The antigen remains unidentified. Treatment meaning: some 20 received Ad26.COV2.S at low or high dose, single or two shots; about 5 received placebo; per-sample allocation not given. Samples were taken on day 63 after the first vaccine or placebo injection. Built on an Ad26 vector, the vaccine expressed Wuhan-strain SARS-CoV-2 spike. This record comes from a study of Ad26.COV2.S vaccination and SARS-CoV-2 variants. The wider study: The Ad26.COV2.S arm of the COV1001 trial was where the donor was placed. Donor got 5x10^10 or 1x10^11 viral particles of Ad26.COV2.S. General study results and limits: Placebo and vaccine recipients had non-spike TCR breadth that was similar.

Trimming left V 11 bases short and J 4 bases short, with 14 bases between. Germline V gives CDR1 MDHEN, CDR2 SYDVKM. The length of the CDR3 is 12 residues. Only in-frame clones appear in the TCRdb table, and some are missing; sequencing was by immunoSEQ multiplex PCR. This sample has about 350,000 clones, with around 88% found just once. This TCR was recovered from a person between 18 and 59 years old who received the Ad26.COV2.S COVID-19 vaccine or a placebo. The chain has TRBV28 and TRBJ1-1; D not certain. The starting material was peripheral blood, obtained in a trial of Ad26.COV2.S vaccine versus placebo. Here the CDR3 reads CASLGFLTEAFF. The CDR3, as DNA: TGTGCCTCGCTGGGTTTTCTCACTGAAGCTTTCTTT.